This is a list of T cell receptor beta chains from one sample in a study of regulatory T cells in long-lasting Graves disease. TCRdb reprocessed the multiplex PCR reads via MiXCR and lists one record per CDR3 protein. This repertoire shows fewer than 450,000 distinct CDR3 sequences, 23% found once; its top ten account for around 26%. The input for sequencing was peripheral blood mononuclear cells (PBMCs), taken when the disease was refractory, from a patient treated with antithyroid drugs. The receptors come from a female donor with Graves disease. CDR3s include the opening cysteine and the closing phenylalanine or tryptophan. Each record gives: J gene, D gene, clone size, V gene, CDR3 DNA, CDR3 protein. A D gene is named only where the DNA matches it firmly. Size is omitted from some rows. Given values are once, few, many or a class for expanded clones.

J gene: TRBJ2-7; D gene: -; clone size: -; V gene: TRBV5-1; CDR3 DNA: TGCGCCAGCAGCTTGTTGTTCAGGGAACTGTCAGAGCAGTACTTC; CDR3 protein: CASSLLFRELSEQYF
J gene: TRBJ2-7; D gene: -; clone size: -; V gene: TRBV12-3/TRBV12-4; CDR3 DNA: TGTGCCAGCAGTTTTGCAGACTACGAGCAGTACTTC; CDR3 protein: CASSFADYEQYF
J gene: TRBJ1-4; D gene: TRBD1; clone size: few; V gene: TRBV9; CDR3 DNA: TGTGCCAGCAGCCCACAGGGGTCTGGTGAAAAACTGTTTTTT; CDR3 protein: CASSPQGSGEKLFF
J gene: TRBJ2-7; D gene: -; clone size: once; V gene: TRBV4-1; CDR3 DNA: TGCGCCAGCAGCCGCGTAGAGGGGAGCTCCTACGAGCAGTACTTC; CDR3 protein: CASSRVEGSSYEQYF
J gene: TRBJ2-5; D gene: -; clone size: few; V gene: TRBV27; CDR3 DNA: TGTGCCAGCAGTTTTCGGCTGCACGGTGGCACCCAGTACTTC; CDR3 protein: CASSFRLHGGTQYF
J gene: TRBJ1-3; D gene: -; clone size: -; V gene: TRBV28; CDR3 DNA: TGTGCCAGCAGCCCTGACAGGCCAGGCTCTGGAAACACCATATATTTT; CDR3 protein: CASSPDRPGSGNTIYF
J gene: TRBJ2-2; D gene: TRBD2; clone size: few; V gene: TRBV28; CDR3 DNA: TGTGCCAGCACCCCGGGAGGGGCCGGGGAGCTGTTTTTT; CDR3 protein: CASTPGGAGELFF
J gene: TRBJ2-7; D gene: TRBD2; clone size: -; V gene: TRBV28; CDR3 DNA: TGTGCCAGCAGACTAGCGGGAGGGCCCTACGAGCAGTACTTC; CDR3 protein: CASRLAGGPYEQYF
J gene: TRBJ2-5; D gene: TRBD2; clone size: -; V gene: TRBV20-1; CDR3 DNA: TGCAGTGCTAGAGATAAGAGACTAGCGGAATCCGTTCGAGAGACCCAGTACTTC; CDR3 protein: CSARDKRLAESVRETQYF
J gene: TRBJ2-5; D gene: -; clone size: many; V gene: TRBV19; CDR3 DNA: TGTGCCAGTAGTATCGGCGGCAGGGTTCAAGAGACCCAGTACTTC; CDR3 protein: CASSIGGRVQETQYF
J gene: TRBJ1-1; D gene: -; clone size: few; V gene: TRBV6-2/TRBV6-3; CDR3 DNA: TGTGCCAGCAGGCTCGACAGCCTGAACACTGAAGCTTTCTTT; CDR3 protein: CASRLDSLNTEAFF
J gene: TRBJ2-2; D gene: -; clone size: -; V gene: TRBV3-1; CDR3 DNA: TGTGCCAGCAGCCAAACCCTGACCGGGGAGCTGTTTTTT; CDR3 protein: CASSQTLTGELFF
J gene: TRBJ2-7; D gene: -; clone size: -; V gene: TRBV7-9; CDR3 DNA: TGTGCCAGCAGCGCCGGCTTGAGGCGGGGCCACAAGCAGTACTTC; CDR3 protein: CASSAGLRRGHKQYF
J gene: TRBJ2-7; D gene: TRBD2; clone size: many; V gene: TRBV28; CDR3 DNA: TGTGCCAGCAGTGTGACTAGCGGGAGTTACGAGCAGTACTTC; CDR3 protein: CASSVTSGSYEQYF
J gene: TRBJ2-1; D gene: TRBD2; clone size: -; V gene: TRBV3-1; CDR3 DNA: TGTGCCAGCAGCCAGAGCGGGAGGGGTAGTGAGCAGTTCTTC; CDR3 protein: CASSQSGRGSEQFF
J gene: TRBJ2-7; D gene: -; clone size: few; V gene: TRBV3-1; CDR3 DNA: TGTGCCAGCAGCCAAGTTATCGACAGTTCCTACGAGCAGTACTTC; CDR3 protein: CASSQVIDSSYEQYF
J gene: TRBJ2-7; D gene: TRBD1; clone size: -; V gene: TRBV7-2; CDR3 DNA: TGTGCCAGCAGCTCCTTACCGACAGGGAATGCCTACGAGCAGTACTTC; CDR3 protein: CASSSLPTGNAYEQYF
J gene: TRBJ2-3; D gene: TRBD2; clone size: -; V gene: TRBV6-5; CDR3 DNA: TGTGCCAGCAGTTACGATCCTAGCGGGAGCACAGATACGCAGTATTTT; CDR3 protein: CASSYDPSGSTDTQYF
J gene: TRBJ2-7; D gene: -; clone size: -; V gene: TRBV18; CDR3 DNA: TGTGCCAGCTCACAGGGGAGCTGGTACGAGCAGTACTTC; CDR3 protein: CASSQGSWYEQYF
J gene: TRBJ1-6; D gene: TRBD1; clone size: few; V gene: TRBV2; CDR3 DNA: TGTGCCAGCAGTGAGGGACAGGTCGAAGGTTCATCCCTCCACTTT; CDR3 protein: CASSEGQVEGSSLHF
J gene: TRBJ1-2; D gene: -; clone size: -; V gene: TRBV30; CDR3 DNA: TGTGCCTGGAGTTATCAGACAGTGTCGAGGGGCTACACCTTC; CDR3 protein: CAWSYQTVSRGYTF
J gene: TRBJ2-5; D gene: -; clone size: -; V gene: TRBV20-1; CDR3 DNA: TGCAGTGCTAGAGATCCCAAGATCTCCCAGTACTTC; CDR3 protein: CSARDPKISQYF
J gene: TRBJ2-7; D gene: -; clone size: many; V gene: TRBV2; CDR3 DNA: TGTGCCAGCAAAGTGGAATCAACTGGCGCCTACGAGCAGTACTTC; CDR3 protein: CASKVESTGAYEQYF
J gene: TRBJ1-5; D gene: TRBD1; clone size: -; V gene: TRBV6-2/TRBV6-3; CDR3 DNA: TGTGCCAGCAGAGAAGGGACAGGGTACGGCTACAATCAGCCCCAGCATTTT; CDR3 protein: CASREGTGYGYNQPQHF
J gene: TRBJ2-7; D gene: TRBD2; clone size: -; V gene: TRBV3-1; CDR3 DNA: TGTGCCAGCAGCCGTCGGACTAGCAGGGACGAGCAGTACTTC; CDR3 protein: CASSRRTSRDEQYF
J gene: TRBJ2-1; D gene: -; clone size: few; V gene: TRBV20-1; CDR3 DNA: TGCAGTGCTGAGGACCAATACAATGAGCAGTTCTTC; CDR3 protein: CSAEDQYNEQFF
J gene: TRBJ1-1; D gene: -; clone size: few; V gene: TRBV6-5; CDR3 DNA: TGTGCCAGCAGTTACGGAGTTGAGGGGTCAGAAGCTTTCTTT; CDR3 protein: CASSYGVEGSEAFF
J gene: TRBJ1-2; D gene: TRBD1; clone size: many; V gene: TRBV28; CDR3 DNA: TGTGCCAGCAGTTTATGGGCAGGGGGCTATGGCTACACCTTC; CDR3 protein: CASSLWAGGYGYTF
J gene: TRBJ1-2; D gene: -; clone size: few; V gene: TRBV6-5; CDR3 DNA: TGTGCCAGCAGTTACAGACTCCCAACCACGTATGGCTACACCTTC; CDR3 protein: CASSYRLPTTYGYTF
J gene: TRBJ2-7; D gene: -; clone size: many; V gene: TRBV2; CDR3 DNA: TGTGCCAGCAGTGAAGTGGGGCCCAGGGACCCCTACGAGCAGTACTTC; CDR3 protein: CASSEVGPRDPYEQYF
J gene: TRBJ2-4; D gene: TRBD2; clone size: many; V gene: TRBV11-1; CDR3 DNA: TGTGCCAGCAGCTCATCCTCAACTAGCGGGATTATTATTCAGTACTTC; CDR3 protein: CASSSSSTSGIIIQYF
J gene: TRBJ1-2; D gene: -; clone size: -; V gene: TRBV27; CDR3 DNA: TGTGCCAGCAGTTTATTATCCGAACCTAACTATGGCTACACCTTC; CDR3 protein: CASSLLSEPNYGYTF
J gene: TRBJ2-1; D gene: TRBD2; clone size: few; V gene: TRBV19; CDR3 DNA: TGTGCCAGTAGTCCCAGGACTAGACACAATGAGCAGTTCTTC; CDR3 protein: CASSPRTRHNEQFF
J gene: TRBJ2-6; D gene: -; clone size: -; V gene: TRBV6-1; CDR3 DNA: TGTGCCAGCGCGGGGCATGTCTACTCTGGGGCCAACGTCCTGACTTTC; CDR3 protein: CASAGHVYSGANVLTF
J gene: TRBJ1-1; D gene: -; clone size: once; V gene: TRBV19; CDR3 DNA: TGTGCCAGTAGTAGAGACAGGTGGAACTCTGAAGCTTTCTTT; CDR3 protein: CASSRDRWNSEAFF